The clone carrying this TCR beta chain has a count of ten or more. Its antigen is undetermined. Read sequence stops 3 residues before the CDR3 end, and the germline J gene provides the missing end. These data come from a study of T cell clonality in common variable immunodeficiency. Overall study results and limits: Compared with healthy controls, CVID subjects showed increased TCRbeta clonality, mostly in about a third.

Control and CVID samples contributed equal amounts of genomic DNA. Using immunoSEQ multiplex PCR, the repertoire was profiled, and TCRdb retains in-frame clones only, with some absent. The sample gives around 50,000 clones, none seen only once, and the top ten clones hold approximately 5.4%. This CDR3 contains 17 residues. Trimming cost V 6 bases and J 0 bases; bases outside gene matches: 9. The germline V gene encodes CDR1 SNHLY and CDR2 FYNNEI. The genes are TRBV2 and TRBJ2-1; TRBD2 aligns across 9 bases. The clonotype was recovered from a person aged 18 to 75 in good health. Source material: peripheral blood mononuclear cells. The CDR3 loop is CASRTGLALSSYNEQFF. The CDR3 DNA, read in part, is TGTGCCAGCAGGACAGGACTAGCGCTTAGCTCCTACAATGAG.